This T cell receptor beta chain came from a study of blood T cell repertoires in COVID-19. Clones were read by immunoSEQ multiplex PCR, and TCRdb kept only the in-frame ones, dropping some. This sample has 100,000 to 150,000 clones, with about 88% found just once. Germline CDR1 is SGHAT and CDR2 is FQNNGV. Trimming pared 5 bases from V and 6 bases from J, leaving 8 bases between. CDR3 length equals 12 residues. The sequencing sample was made of peripheral blood. The clonotype was recovered from a human donor in a cohort sampled during active COVID-19. This rearrangement joins TRBV11-2 to TRBJ2-1; a possible D gene is TRBD2 (5 bases). The CDR3 spells CASSRTSNEQFF. CDR3 DNA: TGTGCCAGCAGCCGCACTAGCAATGAGCAGTTCTTC.